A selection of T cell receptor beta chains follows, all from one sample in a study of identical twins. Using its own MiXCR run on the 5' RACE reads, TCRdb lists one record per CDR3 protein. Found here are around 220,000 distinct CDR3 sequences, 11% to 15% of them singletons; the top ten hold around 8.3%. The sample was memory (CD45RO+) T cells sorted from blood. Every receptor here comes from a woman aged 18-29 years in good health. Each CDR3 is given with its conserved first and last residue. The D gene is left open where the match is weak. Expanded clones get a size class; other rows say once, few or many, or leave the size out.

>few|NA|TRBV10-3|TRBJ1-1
TGTGCCATCAGTGTTGGGGGCACTGAAGCTTTCTTT
CAISVGGTEAFF
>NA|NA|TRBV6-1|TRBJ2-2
TGTGCCAGCAGGGGGGTTATGGGAGCCGGGGAGCTGTTTTTT
CASRGVMGAGELFF
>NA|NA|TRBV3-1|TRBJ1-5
TGTGCCAGCAGCCAGGGTTCGGGGGCTAATCAGCCCCAGCATTTT
CASSQGSGANQPQHF
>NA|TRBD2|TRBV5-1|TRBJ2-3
TGCGCCAGCAGCTTGGCGGCTAGCGGGGGGGCCACAGATACGCAGTATTTT
CASSLAASGGATDTQYF
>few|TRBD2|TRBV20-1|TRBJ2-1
TGCAGTGCTAGGGGACTAGTCAATGAGCAGTTCTTC
CSARGLVNEQFF
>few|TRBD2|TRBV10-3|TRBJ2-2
TGTGCCATCAGTAGCGGGGGGAGCACCGGGGAGCTGTTTTTT
CAISSGGSTGELFF
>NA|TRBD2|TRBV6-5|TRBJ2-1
TGTGCCAGCCTAGGACTAGATGATGAGCAGTTCTTC
CASLGLDDEQFF
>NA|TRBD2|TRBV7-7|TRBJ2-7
TGTGCCAGCAGCTTCGGCGGGGGGAAGCGGGATAAACCGTTTGTTCGCGAGCAGTACTTC
CASSFGGGKRDKPFVREQYF
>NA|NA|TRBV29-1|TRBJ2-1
TGCAGCGCCAGGACCGATGAGCAGTTCTTC
CSARTDEQFF
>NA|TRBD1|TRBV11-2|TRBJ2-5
TGTGCCAGCAGCATTGGGACAGGGTACCAAGAGACCCAGTACTTC
CASSIGTGYQETQYF
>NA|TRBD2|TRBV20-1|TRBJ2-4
TGCAGTGCCCCCGGGACTAACATAGCCAAAAACATTCAGTACTTC
CSAPGTNIAKNIQYF
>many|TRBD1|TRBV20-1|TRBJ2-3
TGCAGTGCTAGAGGGAACCCCGGGACAGGCAGCGATACGCAGTATTTT
CSARGNPGTGSDTQYF
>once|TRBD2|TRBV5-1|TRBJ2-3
TGCGCCAGCAGCTTGGTGGGAGGGCCAGAGGGGACGCAGTATTTT
CASSLVGGPEGTQYF
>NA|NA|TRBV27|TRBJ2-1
TGTGCCAGCAGTTTATCCCGATCCGACAATGAGCAGTTCTTC
CASSLSRSDNEQFF
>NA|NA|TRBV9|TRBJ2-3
TGTGCCAGCAGCGCATACGTTAGAGATACGCAGTATTTT
CASSAYVRDTQYF
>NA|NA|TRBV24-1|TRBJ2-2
TGTGCCACCAGCGCCTCGGGACACCTAAACACCGGGGAGCTGTTTTTT
CATSASGHLNTGELFF
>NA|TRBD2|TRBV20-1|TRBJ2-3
TGCAGTGCTAGTACGGCTAGCGGGGGGTTCACAGATACGCAGTATTTT
CSASTASGGFTDTQYF
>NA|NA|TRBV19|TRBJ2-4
TGTGCCAGTAGTTTCACGGGCAAAAACATTCAGTACTTC
CASSFTGKNIQYF
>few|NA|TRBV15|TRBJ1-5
TGTGCCACCAGCGGAGACGGTCATCAGCCCCAGCATTTT
CATSGDGHQPQHF
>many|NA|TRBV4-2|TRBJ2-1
TGTGCCAGCAGCCTCATTATAGGCTCCTACAATGAGCAGTTCTTC
CASSLIIGSYNEQFF
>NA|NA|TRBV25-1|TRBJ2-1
TGTGCCAGCAGTGAATACGAGGGGGGCTGGAATGAGCAGTTCTTC
CASSEYEGGWNEQFF
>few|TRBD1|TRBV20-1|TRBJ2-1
TGCAGTGCTAGAGATCAGAGGGGGCTCAACTTC
CSARDQRGLNF
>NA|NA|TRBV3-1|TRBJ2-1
TGTGCCATCGGGGAATACAATGAGCAGTTCTTC
CAIGEYNEQFF
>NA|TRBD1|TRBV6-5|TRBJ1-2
TGTGCCAGCAGTTACGAAGGGGGCGCTTACTATGGCTACACCTTC
CASSYEGGAYYGYTF
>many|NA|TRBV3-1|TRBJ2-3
TGTGCCAGCAGCCAACTCTCAGATACGCAGTATTTT
CASSQLSDTQYF
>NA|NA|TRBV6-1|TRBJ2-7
TGTGCCAGCAGTCCGGGGGGCAAGCCCTACGAGCAGTACTTC
CASSPGGKPYEQYF
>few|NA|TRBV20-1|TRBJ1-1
TGCAGTGCTAGAGATCACGGCGAGACTGAAGCTTTCTTT
CSARDHGETEAFF
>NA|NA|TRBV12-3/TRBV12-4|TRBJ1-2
TGTGCCAGCAGTTTAAAGTCAGGGCCAGGTGCCTCCTATGGCTACACCTTC
CASSLKSGPGASYGYTF
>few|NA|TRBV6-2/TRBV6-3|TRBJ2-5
TGTGCCGGGGGAGAAGGGGGTCGTCCCCAAGAGACCCAGTACTTC
CAGGEGGRPQETQYF